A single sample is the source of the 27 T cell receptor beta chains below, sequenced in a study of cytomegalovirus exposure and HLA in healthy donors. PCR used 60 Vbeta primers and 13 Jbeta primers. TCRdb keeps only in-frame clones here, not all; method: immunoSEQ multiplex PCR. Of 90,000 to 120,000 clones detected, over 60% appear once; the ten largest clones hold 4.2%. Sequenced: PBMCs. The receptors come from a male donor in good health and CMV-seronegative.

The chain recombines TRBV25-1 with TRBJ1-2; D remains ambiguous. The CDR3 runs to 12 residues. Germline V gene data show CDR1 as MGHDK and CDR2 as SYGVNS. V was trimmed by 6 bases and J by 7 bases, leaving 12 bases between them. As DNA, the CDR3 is TGTGCCAGCAGCCCTGGAGGGCTTGGCTACACCTTC. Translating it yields CASSPGGLGYTF.

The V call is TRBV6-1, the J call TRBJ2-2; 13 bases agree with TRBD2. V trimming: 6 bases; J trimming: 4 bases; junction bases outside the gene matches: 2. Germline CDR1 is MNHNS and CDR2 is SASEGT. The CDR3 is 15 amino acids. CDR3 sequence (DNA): TGTGCCAGCAGGACTAGCGGGAGGCCCACCGGGGAGCTGTTTTTT. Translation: CASRTSGRPTGELFF.

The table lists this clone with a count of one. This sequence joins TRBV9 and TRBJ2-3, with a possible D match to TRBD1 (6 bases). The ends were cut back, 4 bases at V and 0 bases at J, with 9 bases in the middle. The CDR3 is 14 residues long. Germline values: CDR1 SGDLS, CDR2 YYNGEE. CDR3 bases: TGTGCCAGCAGCCCAGGACAGAGCACAGATACGCAGTATTTT. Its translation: CASSPGQSTDTQYF.

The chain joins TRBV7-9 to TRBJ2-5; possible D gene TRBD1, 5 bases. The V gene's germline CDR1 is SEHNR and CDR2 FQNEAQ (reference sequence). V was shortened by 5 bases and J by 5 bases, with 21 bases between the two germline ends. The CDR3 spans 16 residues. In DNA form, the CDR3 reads TGTGCCAGCAGCCTTTTGTTAACCCAGGGCAGGGAGACCCAGTACTTC. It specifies CASSLLLTQGRETQYF. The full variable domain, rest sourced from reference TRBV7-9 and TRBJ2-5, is DTGVSQNPRHKITKRGQNVTFRCDPISEHNRLYWYRQTLGQGPEFLTYFQNEAQLEKSRLLSDRFSAERPKGSFSTLEIQRTEQGDSAMYLCASSLLLTQGRETQYFGPGTRLLVL.

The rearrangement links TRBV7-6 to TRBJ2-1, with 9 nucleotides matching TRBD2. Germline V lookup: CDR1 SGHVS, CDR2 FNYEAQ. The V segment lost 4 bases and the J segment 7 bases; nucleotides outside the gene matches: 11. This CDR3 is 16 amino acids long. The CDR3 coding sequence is TGTGCCAGCAGCTACAATAGCGGGAGTACCCGTAATGAGCAGTTCTTC. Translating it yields CASSYNSGSTRNEQFF.

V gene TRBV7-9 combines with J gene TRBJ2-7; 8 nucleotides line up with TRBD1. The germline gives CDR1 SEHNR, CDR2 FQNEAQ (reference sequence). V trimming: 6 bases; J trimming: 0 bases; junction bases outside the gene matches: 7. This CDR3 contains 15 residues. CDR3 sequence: CASSFTDRGSYEQYF. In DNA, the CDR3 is TGTGCCAGCAGTTTTACCGACAGGGGCTCCTACGAGCAGTACTTC.

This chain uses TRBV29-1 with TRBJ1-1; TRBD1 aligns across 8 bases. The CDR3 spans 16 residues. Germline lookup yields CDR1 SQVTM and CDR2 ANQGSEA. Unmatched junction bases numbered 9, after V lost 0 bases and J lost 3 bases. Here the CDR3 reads CSVEDQDRVRDTEAFF. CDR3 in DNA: TGCAGCGTTGAAGATCAGGACAGGGTTCGGGACACTGAAGCTTTCTTT.

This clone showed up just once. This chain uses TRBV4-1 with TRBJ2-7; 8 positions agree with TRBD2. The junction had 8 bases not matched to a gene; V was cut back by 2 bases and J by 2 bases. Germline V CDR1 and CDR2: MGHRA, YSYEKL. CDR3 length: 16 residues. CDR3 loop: CASSQLLAGRAYEQYF. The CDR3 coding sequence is TGCGCCAGCAGCCAACTACTAGCCGGGAGGGCCTACGAGCAGTACTTC.

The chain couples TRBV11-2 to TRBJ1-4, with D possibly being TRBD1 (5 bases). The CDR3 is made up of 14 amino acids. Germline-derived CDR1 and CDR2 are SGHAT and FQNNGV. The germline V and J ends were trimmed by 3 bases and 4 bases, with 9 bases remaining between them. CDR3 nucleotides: TGTGCCAGCAGCTTTTGGGGGGGTAATGAAAAACTGTTTTTT. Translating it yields CASSFWGGNEKLFF.

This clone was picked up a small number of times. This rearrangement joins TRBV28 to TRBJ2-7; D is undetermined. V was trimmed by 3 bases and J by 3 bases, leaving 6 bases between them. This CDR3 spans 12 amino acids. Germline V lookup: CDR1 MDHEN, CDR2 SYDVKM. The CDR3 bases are TGTGCCAGCAGTTTCTCAGTCTACGAGCAGTACTTC. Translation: CASSFSVYEQYF.

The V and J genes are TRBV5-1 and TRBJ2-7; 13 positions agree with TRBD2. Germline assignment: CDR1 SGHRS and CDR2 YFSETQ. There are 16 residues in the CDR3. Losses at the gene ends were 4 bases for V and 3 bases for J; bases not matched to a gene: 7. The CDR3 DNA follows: TGCGCCAGCAGCCCCGGGACTAGCGGGGCCCTCTACGAGCAGTACTTC. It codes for CASSPGTSGALYEQYF.

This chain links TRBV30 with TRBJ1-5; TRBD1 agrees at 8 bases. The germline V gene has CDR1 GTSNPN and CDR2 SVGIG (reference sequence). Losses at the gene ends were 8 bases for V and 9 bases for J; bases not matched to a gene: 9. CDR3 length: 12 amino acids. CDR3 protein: CAHGQGQWPQHF. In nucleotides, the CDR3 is TGTGCCCACGGACAGGGCCAGTGGCCCCAGCATTTT.

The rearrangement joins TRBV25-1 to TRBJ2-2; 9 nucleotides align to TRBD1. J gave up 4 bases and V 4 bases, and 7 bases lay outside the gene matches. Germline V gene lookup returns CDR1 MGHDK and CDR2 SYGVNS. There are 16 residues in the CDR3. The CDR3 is CASSGYRGLGTGELFF. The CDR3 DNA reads TGTGCCAGCAGTGGGTACAGGGGGCTTGGCACCGGGGAGCTGTTTTTT.

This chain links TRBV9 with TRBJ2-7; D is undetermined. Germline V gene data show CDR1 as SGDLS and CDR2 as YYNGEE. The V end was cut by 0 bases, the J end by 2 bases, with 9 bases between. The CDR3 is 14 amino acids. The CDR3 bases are TGTGCCAGCAGCGTAGAAGACAACACCTACGAGCAGTACTTC. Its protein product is CASSVEDNTYEQYF.

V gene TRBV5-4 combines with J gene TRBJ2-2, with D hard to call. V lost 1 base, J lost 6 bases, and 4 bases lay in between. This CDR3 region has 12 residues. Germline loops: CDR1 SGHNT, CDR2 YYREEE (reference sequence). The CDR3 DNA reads TGTGCCAGCAGCTTGTCGTCCGGGGAGCTGTTTTTT. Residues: CASSLSSGELFF.

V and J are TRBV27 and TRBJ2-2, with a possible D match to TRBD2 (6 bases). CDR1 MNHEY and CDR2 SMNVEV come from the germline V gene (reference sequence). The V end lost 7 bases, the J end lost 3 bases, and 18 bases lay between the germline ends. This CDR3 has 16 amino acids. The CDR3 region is CASKKERERYTGELFF. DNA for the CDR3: TGTGCCAGCAAGAAGGAACGGGAGAGGTACACCGGGGAGCTGTTTTTT.

The CDR3 sequence: CASSNSGSSYEQYF. CDR3 nucleotide sequence: TGTGCCAGCAGCAATAGCGGGAGTTCCTACGAGCAGTACTTC. The chain links TRBV7-6 to TRBJ2-7; 9 bases map to TRBD2. The CDR3 runs 14 residues. J gave up 1 base and V 5 bases, and 3 bases lay outside the gene matches. The germline CDR1 and CDR2 sequences are SGHVS and FNYEAQ.

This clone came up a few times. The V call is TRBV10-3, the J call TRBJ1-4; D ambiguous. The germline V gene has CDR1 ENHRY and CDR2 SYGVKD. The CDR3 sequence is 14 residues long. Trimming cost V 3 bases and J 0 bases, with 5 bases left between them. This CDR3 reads CAISEGATNEKLFF. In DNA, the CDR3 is TGTGCCATCAGTGAAGGAGCAACTAATGAAAAACTGTTTTTT.

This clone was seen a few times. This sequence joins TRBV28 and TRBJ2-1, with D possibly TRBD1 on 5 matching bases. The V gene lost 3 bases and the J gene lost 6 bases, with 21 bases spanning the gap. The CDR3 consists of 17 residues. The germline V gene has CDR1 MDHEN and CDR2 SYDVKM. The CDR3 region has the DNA TGTGCCAGCAGTTTCTCCCTTTTCGACAGCTTTTCCAATGAGCAGTTCTTC. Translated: CASSFSLFDSFSNEQFF.

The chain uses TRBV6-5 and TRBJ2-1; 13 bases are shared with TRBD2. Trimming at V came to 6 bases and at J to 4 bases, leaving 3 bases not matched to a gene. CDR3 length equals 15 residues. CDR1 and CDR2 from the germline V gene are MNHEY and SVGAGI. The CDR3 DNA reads TGTGCCAGCAGCGGGACTAGCGGGATGTACAATGAGCAGTTCTTC. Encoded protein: CASSGTSGMYNEQFF.

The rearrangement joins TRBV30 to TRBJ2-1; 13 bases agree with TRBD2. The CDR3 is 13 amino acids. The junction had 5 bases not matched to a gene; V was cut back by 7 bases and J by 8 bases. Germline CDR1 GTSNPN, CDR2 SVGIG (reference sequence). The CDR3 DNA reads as TGTGCCTTACTAGCGGGAGGGAGATATGAGCAGTTCTTC. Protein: CALLAGGRYEQFF.

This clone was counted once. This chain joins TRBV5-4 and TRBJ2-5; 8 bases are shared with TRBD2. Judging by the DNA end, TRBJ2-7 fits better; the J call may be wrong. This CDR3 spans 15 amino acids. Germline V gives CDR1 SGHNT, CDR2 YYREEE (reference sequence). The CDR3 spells CASSNLGRAPYEQYF. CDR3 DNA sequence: TGTGCCAGCAGCAATCTCGGGAGGGCTCCCTACGAGCAGTACTTC.

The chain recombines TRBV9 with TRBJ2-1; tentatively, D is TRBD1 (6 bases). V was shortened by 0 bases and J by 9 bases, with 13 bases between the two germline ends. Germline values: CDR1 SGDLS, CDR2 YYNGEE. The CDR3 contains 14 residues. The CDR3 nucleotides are TGTGCCAGCAGCGTAGCCTGGACAGCCACTGAGCAGTTCTTC. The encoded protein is CASSVAWTATEQFF.

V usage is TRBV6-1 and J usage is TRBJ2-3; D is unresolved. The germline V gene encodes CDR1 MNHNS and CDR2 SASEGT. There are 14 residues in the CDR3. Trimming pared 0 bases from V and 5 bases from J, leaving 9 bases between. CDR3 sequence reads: CASSEAHEKDTQYF. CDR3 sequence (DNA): TGTGCCAGCAGTGAAGCGCACGAGAAAGATACGCAGTATTTT.

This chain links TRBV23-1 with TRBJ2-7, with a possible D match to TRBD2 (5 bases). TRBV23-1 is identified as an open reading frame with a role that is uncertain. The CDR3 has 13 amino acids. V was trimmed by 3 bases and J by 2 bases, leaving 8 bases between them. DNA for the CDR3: TGCGCCAGCAGTCAGGGGAGAGCCTACGAGCAGTACTTC. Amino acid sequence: CASSQGRAYEQYF.

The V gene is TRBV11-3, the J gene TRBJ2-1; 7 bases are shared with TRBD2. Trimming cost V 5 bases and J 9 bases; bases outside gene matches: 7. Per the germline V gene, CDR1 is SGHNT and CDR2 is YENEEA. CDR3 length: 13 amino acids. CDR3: CASSDRTRPEQFF. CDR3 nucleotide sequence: TGTGCCAGCAGCGACCGGACTAGACCTGAGCAGTTCTTC.

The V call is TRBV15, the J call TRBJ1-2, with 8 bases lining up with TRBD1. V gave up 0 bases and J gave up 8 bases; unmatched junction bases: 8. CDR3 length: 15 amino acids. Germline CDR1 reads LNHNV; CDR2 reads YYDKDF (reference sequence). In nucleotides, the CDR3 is TGTGCCACCAGCAGAGAGAGGGGACAGGCCAGGGGCTACACCTTC. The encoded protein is CATSRERGQARGYTF.